One sample yielded the 27 T cell receptor beta chains listed below, sequenced in a study of T cells after yellow fever vaccination. TCRdb re-analysed the 5' RACE reads in MiXCR, keeping a single row per CDR3 protein. This table holds hundreds of thousands of distinct CDR3 sequences, approximately 21% found once. This sample comprised PBMCs, obtained 15 days after the yellow fever booster vaccination. The receptors were gathered from a man aged 25-45 years who received the YFV17D yellow fever vaccine.

This clonotype has only a few counts. This sequence joins TRBV7-6 and TRBJ2-7; weak D call: TRBD1 (7 bases). Germline V gene data show CDR1 as SGHVS and CDR2 as FNYEAQ. This CDR3 contains 13 residues. Trimming left V 7 bases short and J 6 bases short, with 16 bases between. The CDR3 bases are TGTGCCAGCAACCAGGGGGGTCAGTCCGAGCAGTACTTC. It encodes CASNQGGQSEQYF.

The chain joins TRBV6-1 to TRBJ1-6, with 9 bases matching TRBD1. V lost 7 bases, J lost 6 bases, and 7 bases stayed unmatched. Per the germline V gene, CDR1 is MNHNS and CDR2 is SASEGT. This CDR3 has 15 residues. CDR3 nucleotide sequence: TGTGCCAGCACCACTACGGGACAGGGTAATTCACCCCTCCACTTT. It encodes CASTTTGQGNSPLHF.

Only a few counts were recorded for this clonotype. V and J are TRBV10-2 and TRBJ2-1, with TRBD2 identical over 13 bases. J gave up 5 bases and V 6 bases, and 10 bases lay outside the gene matches. Germline V gives CDR1 WSHSY, CDR2 SAAADI. CDR3 length equals 17 residues. The CDR3 region is CASSSRRGLAGNNEQFF. In DNA form, the CDR3 reads TGCGCCAGCAGCAGCAGGAGGGGACTAGCGGGAAACAATGAGCAGTTCTTC.

The V call is TRBV20-1, the J call TRBJ2-3; TRBD2 aligns across 13 bases. The CDR3 runs 16 residues. The germline CDR1 and CDR2 sequences are DFQATT and SNEGSKA (reference sequence). V shed 5 bases and J 4 bases; nucleotides not matched to a gene: 9. The CDR3 nucleotides read TGCAGTGCTCAAGGGACTAGCGGGGTCCCTGCAGATACGCAGTATTTT. This sequence encodes CSAQGTSGVPADTQYF.

A few counts support this clonotype. The genes are TRBV30 and TRBJ2-5; TRBD1 is a possible D gene (5 bases). V lost 2 bases, J lost 1 base, and 11 bases lay in between. Per germline, CDR1 GTSNPN and CDR2 SVGIG (reference sequence). This CDR3 is 14 amino acids long. The CDR3 sequence: CAWSIRGIQETQYF. The CDR3 DNA reads TGTGCCTGGAGTATAAGGGGCATCCAAGAGACCCAGTACTTC.

This clonotype has ten or more counts. The chain employs TRBV3-1 and TRBJ2-2; D remains unclear. Germline lookup yields CDR1 LGHDT and CDR2 YNNKEL (reference sequence). Trimming cost V 4 bases and J 10 bases, with 13 bases left between them. There are 13 residues in the CDR3. CDR3 in amino acids: CASSPSYIPELFF. CDR3 bases: TGTGCCAGCAGCCCCTCGTACATCCCGGAGCTGTTTTTT. Combining the CDR3 with reference TRBV3-1 and TRBJ2-2 gives the whole variable domain DTAVSQTPKYLVTQMGNDKSIKCEQNLGHDTMYWYKQDSKKFLKIMFSYNNKELIINETVPNRFSPKSPDKAHLNLHINSLELGDSAVYFCASSPSYIPELFFGEGSRLTVL.

This clonotype was counted between two and nine times. The chain is built from TRBV12-3 or TRBV12-4 and TRBJ2-1; D ambiguous. The CDR3 extends over 15 amino acids. V dropped 10 bases and J dropped 4 bases, with 20 bases sitting between them. CDR3 residues: CATTIGSVNYNEQFF. For the CDR3, the DNA is TGTGCCACCACAATCGGTAGTGTTAATTACAATGAGCAGTTCTTC.

This clonotype occurred a few times. The genes are TRBV6-2 or TRBV6-3 and TRBJ2-1; D is undetermined. Trimming took off 4 bases at V and 7 bases at J, with 11 bases between the two ends. Germline V gene lookup returns CDR1 MNHEY and CDR2 SVGEGT. This CDR3 is 13 amino acids long. DNA for the CDR3: TGTGCCAGCAGTTCCGAACACGGAAATGAGCAGTTCTTC. The encoded protein is CASSSEHGNEQFF.

This clonotype was found a few times. The chain recombines TRBV27 with TRBJ2-5; the match to TRBD2 covers 13 bases. The J segment lost 2 bases and the V segment lost 5 bases, leaving 11 bases of the junction unmatched. Germline CDR1 MNHEY, CDR2 SMNVEV (reference sequence). This CDR3 is built from 18 residues. CDR3 sequence reads: CASSTGLAGAVEQETQYF. In nucleotides, the CDR3 is TGTGCCAGCAGTACCGGACTAGCGGGAGCGGTGGAGCAAGAGACCCAGTACTTC.

This clonotype turned up a few times. The chain has TRBV23-1 and TRBJ2-7; D unresolved. TRBV23-1 is flagged as an ORF with uncertain function. The CDR3 consists of 11 residues. V lost 9 bases to trimming and J lost 1 base, with 7 bases between them. The DNA for the CDR3 is TGCGCCAGGACCTTGTCCTACGAGCAGTACTTC. It yields the protein CARTLSYEQYF.

This rearrangement joins TRBV6-6 to TRBJ2-1, with D possibly matching TRBD2 (6 bases). Per germline, CDR1 MNHNY and CDR2 SVGAGI (reference sequence). V dropped 7 bases and J dropped 7 bases, with 14 bases sitting between them. The CDR3 covers 13 residues. The CDR3 region has the DNA TGTGCCAGCACCCCCCGGGGGAGGAATGAGCAGTTCTTC. Its protein product is CASTPRGRNEQFF.

The V call is TRBV20-1, the J call TRBJ2-1; a possible D gene is TRBD2 (5 bases). Germline CDR1 DFQATT, CDR2 SNEGSKA (reference sequence). Trimming removed 1 base at V and 11 bases at J, with 15 bases between. This CDR3 has 13 amino acids. CDR3 protein: CSARARSVYKQFF. CDR3 DNA: TGCAGTGCTAGAGCTCGTAGCGTATATAAGCAGTTCTTC.

The table lists this clonotype with a few counts. This chain links TRBV28 with TRBJ2-2, with 7 bases aligning to TRBD2. Germline CDR1 is MDHEN and CDR2 is SYDVKM. The J segment lost 4 bases and the V segment lost 3 bases, leaving 5 bases of the junction unmatched. The CDR3 totals 15 residues. CDR3: CASSFGGTSTGELFF. Here the CDR3 DNA reads TGTGCCAGCAGTTTCGGGGGGACGTCCACCGGGGAGCTGTTTTTT.

This clonotype was seen a few times. CDR3 sequence: CASSLVAGFTDTQYF. CDR3 DNA: TGTGCCAGCAGCTTGGTAGCGGGCTTCACAGATACGCAGTATTTT. This chain joins TRBV11-2 and TRBJ2-3; 7 bases map to TRBD2. The CDR3 has 15 residues. The trim removed 3 bases at V and 2 bases at J, leaving 5 bases unmatched. CDR1 SGHAT and CDR2 FQNNGV come from the germline V gene.

This clonotype has a handful of counts. This rearrangement joins TRBV5-1 to TRBJ2-7; either TRBD1 or TRBD2 may fit D (5 bases each). This CDR3 spans 14 amino acids. Germline CDR1 is SGHRS and CDR2 is YFSETQ. V dropped 0 bases and J dropped 8 bases, with 15 bases sitting between them. CDR3 amino acids: CASSLDRNGVKQYF. The CDR3 DNA reads TGCGCCAGCAGCTTGGACAGGAACGGGGTAAAGCAGTACTTC. Variable domain in full (rest from reference TRBV5-1 and TRBJ2-7): KAGVTQTPRYLIKTRGQQVTLSCSPISGHRSVSWYQQTPGQGLQFLFEYFSETQRNKGNFPGRFSGRQFSNSRSEMNVSTLELGDSALYLCASSLDRNGVKQYFGPGTRLTVT.

V usage is TRBV3-1 and J usage is TRBJ2-1; D is tentatively TRBD1 or TRBD2 (5 bases each). Between the trimmed V and J ends, which lost 1 base and 12 bases, there was a span of 7 bases. Looked up from germline, CDR1 is LGHDT and CDR2 is YNNKEL (reference sequence). The CDR3 runs 11 residues. The DNA of the CDR3 is TGTGCCAGCAGCCAAGCTGGGGGGCAGTTCTTC. Its protein product is CASSQAGGQFF.

This chain connects TRBV18 to TRBJ2-3; 7 bases match TRBD2. Germline lookup yields CDR1 KGHSH and CDR2 LQKENI. This CDR3 comprises 15 residues. V dropped 3 bases and J dropped 2; count of bases not matched to a gene: 5. For the CDR3, the DNA is TGTGCCAGCTCACCGTTACGGGAGGCCACAGATACGCAGTATTTT. It codes for CASSPLREATDTQYF.

The chain combines TRBV5-5 with TRBJ2-7; the D gene could be TRBD1 or TRBD2 (6 bases each). Trimming cost V 4 bases and J 5 bases, with 16 bases left between them. The length of the CDR3 is 14 residues. Germline CDR1 and CDR2: SGHKS and YYEKEE (reference sequence). CDR3 region: CASSLWGAGDEQYF. CDR3 in DNA: TGTGCCAGCAGCCTATGGGGGGCTGGCGACGAGCAGTACTTC.

This clonotype was seen ten or more times. The chain joins TRBV25-1 to TRBJ2-7; maybe TRBD2 (6 bases). The germline V gene has CDR1 MGHDK and CDR2 SYGVNS. The CDR3 totals 14 residues. V was clipped by 8 bases and J by 1 base, with 15 bases between them. The CDR3: CASGGSLGSYEQYF. CDR3 DNA sequence: TGTGCCAGCGGGGGGTCGCTCGGGTCCTACGAGCAGTACTTC.

The chain recombines TRBV7-2 with TRBJ2-7; D is undetermined. The CDR3 runs 12 residues. Germline-derived CDR1 and CDR2 are SGHTA and FQGNSA. V was clipped by 4 bases and J by 7 bases, with 11 bases between them. In nucleotides, the CDR3 is TGTGCCAGCAGCTCCGATGCGGAGGAGCAGTACTTC. Translation gives CASSSDAEEQYF.

The chain has TRBV20-1 and TRBJ2-7; TRBD1 matches 7 bases. From germline, CDR1 is DFQATT and CDR2 SNEGSKA (reference sequence). With V trimmed by 3 bases and J by 2 bases, 4 bases remained unmatched. The CDR3 totals 13 residues. CDR3 DNA sequence: TGCAGTGCTAGTACAGGGGCCCCCTACGAGCAGTACTTC. Its translation is CSASTGAPYEQYF.

In this sample, this clonotype turned up a few times. This chain uses TRBV5-1 with TRBJ2-5; possibly TRBD2 for D (5 bases). Germline CDR1 SGHRS, CDR2 YFSETQ. This CDR3 has 15 residues. V lost 0 bases to trimming and J lost 4 bases, with 13 bases between them. In DNA form, the CDR3 reads TGCGCCAGCAGCTTGGGCGAGGGTGTGGGAGAGACCCAGTACTTC. The encoded protein is CASSLGEGVGETQYF.

The table lists this clonotype with a few counts. The chain combines TRBV12-3 or TRBV12-4 with TRBJ2-2; D call uncertain. V lost 6 bases to trimming and J lost 5 bases, with 22 bases between them. The CDR3 sequence is 17 residues long. The CDR3 protein is CASSTSGVEVPTGELFF. CDR3 nucleotides: TGTGCCAGCAGCACCAGTGGCGTCGAGGTGCCTACCGGGGAGCTGTTTTTT.

The chain combines TRBV4-3 with TRBJ2-7; 10 bases line up with TRBD2. CDR1 and CDR2 (germline): LGHNA, YSLEER. V lost 1 base to trimming and J lost 5 bases; unmatched junction nucleotides: 11. The CDR3 is 17 amino acids. CDR3 in DNA: TGCGCCAGCAGCCAAGGTCCGTCTAGCGGGAGTTTCAACGAGCAGTACTTC. Translating gives CASSQGPSSGSFNEQYF.

This clonotype was detected only a few times. The genes are TRBV27 and TRBJ2-4; 7 bases match TRBD1. Germline CDR1 and CDR2: MNHEY and SMNVEV (reference sequence). The V and J ends lost 5 bases and 1 base, in that order; junction bases with no gene match: 17. The CDR3 is 19 amino acids. The chain's CDR3 is CASSKFATGVANAKNIQYF. DNA for the CDR3: TGTGCCAGCAGTAAGTTCGCAACAGGGGTGGCCAACGCCAAAAACATTCAGTACTTC.

This chain connects TRBV4-3 to TRBJ2-1, with 10 nucleotides matching TRBD2. This CDR3 is 17 amino acids long. With 0 bases clipped from V and 2 bases from J, the junction kept 4 bases outside the gene matches. Germline V gene sequence: CDR1 LGHNA, CDR2 YSLEER. The CDR3 DNA reads as TGCGCCAGCAGCCAAGATTCCCTAGCGGGAGCCTACAATGAGCAGTTCTTC. It codes for CASSQDSLAGAYNEQFF.

There are a few counts of this clonotype. V usage is TRBV6-1 and J usage is TRBJ2-4, with D perhaps assigned TRBD1 or TRBD2 (5 bases each). CDR1 is MNHNS and CDR2 is SASEGT in the germline V gene. V lost 7 bases and J 9 bases, leaving 16 bases between the germline ends. CDR3 length: 13 amino acids. The CDR3 nucleotides read TGTGCCAGCACACCCGGGACCCCCGGCATTCAGTACTTC. Protein product: CASTPGTPGIQYF.